The rows below give T cell receptor beta chains drawn from one sample of a study of CD8+ T cells in alopecia areata. Data came from immunoSEQ multiplex PCR; TCRdb stores just in-frame clones and leaves some out. The sample has some 240,000 clones; about 53% are singletons. The material was CD4+ T cells sorted from blood, obtained at week 0. All receptors come from a human donor with alopecia areata. The CDR3 runs from the conserved cysteine through the conserved F or W. A D gene is named only where the DNA matches it firmly. The size of a clone is reported for some rows only, either as once, few or many, or as a class for expanded clones.

14	TRBV7-2	TRBD1	TRBJ2-7	.	CASSRTGTGYEQYF	TGTGCCAGCAGCCGAACCGGGACAGGCTACGAGCAGTACTTC
13	TRBV9	.	TRBJ1-2	few	CASSVGQAYGYTF	TGTGCCAGCAGCGTAGGACAGGCTTATGGCTACACCTTC
15	TRBV5-1	TRBD1	TRBJ2-1	.	CASSKGQSSYNEQFF	TGCGCCAGCAGCAAGGGACAGAGCTCCTACAATGAGCAGTTCTTC
15	TRBV16	.	TRBJ1-5	.	CASSQSGQVNQPQHF	TGTGCCAGCAGCCAATCGGGTCAGGTCAATCAGCCCCAGCATTTT
13	TRBV30	.	TRBJ2-2	.	CAWAQGNTGELFF	TGTGCCTGGGCGCAGGGGAACACCGGGGAGCTGTTTTTT
13	TRBV2	.	TRBJ1-1	.	CASSEWRNTEAFF	TGTGCCAGCAGTGAGTGGAGGAACACTGAAGCTTTCTTT
14	TRBV23-1	.	TRBJ2-7	few	CASSQTDTAYEQYF	TGCGCCAGCAGTCAAACGGACACCGCCTACGAGCAGTACTTC
16	TRBV18	TRBD1	TRBJ2-5	few	CASSPTGTARQETQYF	TGTGCCAGCTCACCAACTGGGACAGCCCGCCAGGAGACCCAGTACTTC
12	TRBV14	.	TRBJ2-7	few	CASSQNAYEQYF	TGTGCCAGCAGCCAAAACGCCTACGAGCAGTACTTC
11	TRBV7-9	.	TRBJ2-1	few	CASSSAVEQFF	TGTGCCAGCAGCTCCGCCGTTGAGCAGTTCTTC
14	TRBV30	TRBD1	TRBJ1-1	.	CAWSPPTGRTEAFF	TGTGCCTGGAGCCCCCCGACAGGGCGAACTGAAGCTTTCTTT
15	TRBV5-1	.	TRBJ2-3	.	CASSPAVEATDTQYF	TGCGCCAGCAGTCCCGCGGTCGAGGCAACAGATACGCAGTATTTT
14	TRBV29-1	.	TRBJ1-4	few	CSVKPFRGNEKLFF	TGCAGCGTCAAACCCTTTAGGGGTAATGAAAAACTGTTTTTT
15	TRBV25-1	.	TRBJ1-1	.	CASSLQTGHNTEAFF	TGTGCCAGCAGTCTTCAAACGGGACACAACACTGAAGCTTTCTTT
14	TRBV30	.	TRBJ2-7	.	CAWSVGGTAYEQYF	TGTGCCTGGAGTGTAGGGGGGACGGCCTACGAGCAGTACTTC
16	TRBV7-3	TRBD2	TRBJ2-2	medium-sized	CASSQGTSRHTGELFF	TGTGCCAGCAGCCAAGGGACTAGCAGACACACCGGGGAGCTGTTTTTT
14	TRBV30	TRBD2	TRBJ2-1	.	CAWDVGTSLNEQFF	TGTGCCTGGGATGTCGGGACTAGTCTAAATGAGCAGTTCTTC
13	TRBV5-5	.	TRBJ2-5	.	CASSAGPQETQYF	TGTGCCAGCAGCGCGGGCCCGCAAGAGACCCAGTACTTC
13	TRBV7-9	TRBD2	TRBJ2-1	few	CASSLARLAHQFF	TGTGCCAGCAGCTTAGCGCGACTAGCACACCAGTTCTTC
12	TRBV7-9	.	TRBJ2-7	.	CASSSSSYEQYF	TGTGCCAGCAGCTCGAGCTCCTACGAGCAGTACTTC
16	TRBV29-1	.	TRBJ2-3	.	CSVEGVARGATDTQYF	TGCAGCGTTGAGGGCGTAGCAAGGGGTGCCACAGATACGCAGTATTTT
16	TRBV27	TRBD1	TRBJ1-6	.	CASSTAGTGFNSPLHF	TGTGCCAGCAGTACCGCCGGGACAGGGTTCAATTCACCCCTCCACTTT
15	TRBV9	TRBD1	TRBJ2-1	.	CASSAHSTGDNEQFF	TGTGCCAGCAGCGCCCACTCGACAGGGGACAATGAGCAGTTCTTC
13	TRBV5-1	.	TRBJ2-1	.	CASSSGKDNEQFF	TGCGCCAGCAGCTCCGGGAAGGACAATGAGCAGTTCTTC
12	TRBV30	.	TRBJ1-1	.	CAWSVLGTEAFF	TGTGCCTGGAGTGTCCTAGGGACTGAAGCTTTCTTT
13	TRBV5-6	.	TRBJ1-1	.	CASSPRRYTEAFF	TGTGCCAGCAGCCCGCGAAGATACACTGAAGCTTTCTTT
14	TRBV5-6	.	TRBJ1-2	.	CASSPTAAGAGYTF	TGTGCCAGCAGCCCCACCGCGGCAGGGGCCGGCTACACCTTC
16	TRBV5-1	TRBD2	TRBJ2-1	.	CASSPGIAGANGKQFF	TGCGCCAGCAGCCCTGGGATAGCGGGGGCCAACGGGAAGCAGTTCTTC
14	TRBV6-5	.	TRBJ2-7	.	CASSLGTRSYEQYF	TGTGCCAGCAGTTTGGGGACTCGATCCTACGAGCAGTACTTC
11	TRBV20-1	.	TRBJ2-3	.	CSASAPDTQYF	TGCAGTGCCTCCGCCCCGGATACGCAGTATTTT
14	TRBV9	TRBD1	TRBJ2-2	few	CASSLGQGDRELFF	TGTGCCAGCAGCTTGGGACAGGGGGATCGGGAGCTGTTTTTT
12	TRBV11-2	.	TRBJ2-1	many	CASSLDNRQQFF	TGTGCCAGCAGCTTAGATAACAGACAGCAGTTCTTC
16	TRBV5-6	TRBD1	TRBJ1-6	.	CASSLILGQGNSPLHF	TGTGCCAGCAGCTTGATTTTGGGACAGGGGAATTCACCCCTCCACTTT
14	TRBV5-1	TRBD1	TRBJ2-1	.	CASSPGQGGNEQFF	TGCGCCAGCAGCCCGGGACAGGGGGGCAATGAGCAGTTCTTC
14	TRBV30	.	TRBJ1-2	once	CAWSVLGIADGYTF	TGTGCCTGGAGTGTACTGGGCATTGCTGATGGCTACACCTTC
14	TRBV7-8	.	TRBJ1-2	.	CASSLLTGPYGYTF	TGTGCCAGCAGCTTATTGACAGGCCCCTATGGCTACACCTTC
15	TRBV5-4	.	TRBJ2-1	.	CASSPHGGLRNEQFF	TGTGCCAGCAGCCCTCATGGTGGTCTGCGGAATGAGCAGTTCTTC
18	TRBV7-9	.	TRBJ2-1	few	CASSQDLDSRGFYNEQFF	TGTGCCAGCAGCCAGGACCTAGACAGTCGGGGCTTCTACAATGAGCAGTTCTTC